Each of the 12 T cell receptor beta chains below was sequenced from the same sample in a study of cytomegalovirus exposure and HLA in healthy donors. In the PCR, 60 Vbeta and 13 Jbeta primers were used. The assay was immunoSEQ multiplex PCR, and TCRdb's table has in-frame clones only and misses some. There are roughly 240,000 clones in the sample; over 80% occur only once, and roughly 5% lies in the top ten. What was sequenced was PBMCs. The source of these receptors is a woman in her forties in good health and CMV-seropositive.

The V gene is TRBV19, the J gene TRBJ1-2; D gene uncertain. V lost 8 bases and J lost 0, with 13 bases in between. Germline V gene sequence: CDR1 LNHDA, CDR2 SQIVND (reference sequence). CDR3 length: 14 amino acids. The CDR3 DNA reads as TGTGCCAGTTCCATACAGAGAACTAACTATGGCTACACCTTC. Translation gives CASSIQRTNYGYTF.

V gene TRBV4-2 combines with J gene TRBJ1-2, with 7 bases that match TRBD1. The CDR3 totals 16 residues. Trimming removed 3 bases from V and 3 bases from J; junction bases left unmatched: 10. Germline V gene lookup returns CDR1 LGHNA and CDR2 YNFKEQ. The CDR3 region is CASSHQRGRTDYGYTF. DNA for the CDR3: TGTGCCAGCAGCCACCAAAGGGGGCGGACTGACTATGGCTACACCTTC.

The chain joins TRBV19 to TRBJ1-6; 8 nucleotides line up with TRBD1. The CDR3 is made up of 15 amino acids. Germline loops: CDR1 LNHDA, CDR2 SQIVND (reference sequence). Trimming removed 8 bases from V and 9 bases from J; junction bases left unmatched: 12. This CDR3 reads CASSQPGQGGSPLHF. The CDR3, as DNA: TGTGCCAGTTCCCAACCAGGACAGGGAGGTTCACCCCTCCACTTT.

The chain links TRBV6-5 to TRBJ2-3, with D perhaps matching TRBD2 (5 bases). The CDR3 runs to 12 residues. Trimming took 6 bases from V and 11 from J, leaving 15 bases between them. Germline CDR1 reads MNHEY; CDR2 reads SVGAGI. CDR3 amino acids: CASSPGLSMQYF. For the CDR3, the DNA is TGTGCCAGCAGCCCCGGACTGTCTATGCAGTATTTT.

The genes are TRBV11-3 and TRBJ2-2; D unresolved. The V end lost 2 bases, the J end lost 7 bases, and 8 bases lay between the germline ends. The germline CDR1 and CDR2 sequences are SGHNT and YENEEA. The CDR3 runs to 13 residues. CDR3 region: CASSLMEFGELFF. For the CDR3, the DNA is TGTGCCAGCAGCTTAATGGAGTTCGGGGAGCTGTTTTTT.

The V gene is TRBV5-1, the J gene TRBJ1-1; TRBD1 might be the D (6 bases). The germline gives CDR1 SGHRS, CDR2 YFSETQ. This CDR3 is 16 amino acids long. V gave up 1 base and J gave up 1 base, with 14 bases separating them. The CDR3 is CASSLRTGQPNTEAFF. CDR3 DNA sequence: TGCGCCAGCAGCTTGCGGACGGGACAACCGAACACTGAAGCTTTCTTT.

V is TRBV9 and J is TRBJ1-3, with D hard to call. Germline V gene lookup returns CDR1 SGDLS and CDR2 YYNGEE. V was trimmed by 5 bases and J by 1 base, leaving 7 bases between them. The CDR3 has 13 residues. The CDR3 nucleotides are TGTGCCAGCAGTCGTAGATCTGGAAACACCATATATTTT. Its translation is CASSRRSGNTIYF.

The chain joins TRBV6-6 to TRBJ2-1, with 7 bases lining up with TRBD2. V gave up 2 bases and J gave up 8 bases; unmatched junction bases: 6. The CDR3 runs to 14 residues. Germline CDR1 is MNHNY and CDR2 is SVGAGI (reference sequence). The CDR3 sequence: CASSYPGGGDEQFF. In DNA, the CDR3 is TGTGCCAGCAGTTACCCGGGGGGTGGGGATGAGCAGTTCTTC.

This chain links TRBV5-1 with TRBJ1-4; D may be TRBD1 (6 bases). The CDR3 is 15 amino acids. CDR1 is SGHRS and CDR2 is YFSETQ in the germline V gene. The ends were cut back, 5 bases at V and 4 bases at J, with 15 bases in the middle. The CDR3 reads CASSPGGAINEKLFF. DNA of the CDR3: TGCGCCAGCAGTCCCGGGGGGGCGATTAATGAAAAACTGTTTTTT.

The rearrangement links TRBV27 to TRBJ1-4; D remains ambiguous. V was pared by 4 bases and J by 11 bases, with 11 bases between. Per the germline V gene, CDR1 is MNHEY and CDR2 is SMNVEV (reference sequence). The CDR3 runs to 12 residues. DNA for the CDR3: TGTGCCAGCAGTTCAGCGGTCGGGAAACTGTTTTTT. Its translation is CASSSAVGKLFF.

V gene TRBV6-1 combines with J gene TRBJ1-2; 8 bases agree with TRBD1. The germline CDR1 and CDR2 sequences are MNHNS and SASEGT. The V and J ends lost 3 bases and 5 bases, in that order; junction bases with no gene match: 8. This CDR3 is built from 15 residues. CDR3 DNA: TGTGCCAGCAGTGACCCGGAGAACAGGGGGTATGGCTACACCTTC. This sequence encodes CASSDPENRGYGYTF.

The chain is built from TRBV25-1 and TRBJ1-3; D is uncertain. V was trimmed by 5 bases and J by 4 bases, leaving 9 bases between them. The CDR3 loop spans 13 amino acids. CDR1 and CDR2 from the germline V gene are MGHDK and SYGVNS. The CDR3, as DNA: TGTGCCAGCAGTCCTCAGAAGGGAAACACCATATATTTT. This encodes CASSPQKGNTIYF.